This TCR beta chain was retrieved from a study of blood T cell repertoires in COVID-19. Study-wide context: Samples representing acute and convalescent COVID-19 were sourced from the United States, Italy and Spain. T cells, B-cell-depleted T cells, or PBMCs supplied cDNA or gDNA.

J lost 6 bases, V lost 0 bases, and 6 bases had no gene match. The CDR3 loop spans 17 amino acids. Per the germline V gene, CDR1 is SGDLS and CDR2 is YYNGEE. Per the original methods: Reference gene primer amplification gave nucleated cell count estimates. Generated by immunoSEQ multiplex PCR, the TCRdb table keeps only in-frame clones and is missing some. That table supplies the V and J calls and clone size; D and trimming were determined from the DNA. The top ten clones hold about a third of a sample with approximately 110,000 clones, around 91% of them seen once. The rearrangement joins TRBV9 to TRBJ1-6, with 10 bases fitting TRBD1. Sequenced input: peripheral blood. The sequence derives from a woman over 75 with acute or convalescent COVID-19. The CDR3 DNA follows: TGTGCCAGCAGCGTAGAGTCCGGGACAGGGGTTAATTCACCCCTCCACTTT. Protein sequence: CASSVESGTGVNSPLHF. Based on the CDR3 plus reference TRBV9 and TRBJ1-6, the full variable domain is DSGVTQTPKHLITATGQRVTLRCSPRSGDLSVYWYQQSLDQGLQFLIQYYNGEERAKGNILERFSAQQFPDLHSELNLSSLELGDSALYFCASSVESGTGVNSPLHFGNGTRLTVT.